A single T cell receptor beta chain is shown here with its context. The sample is drawn from a study of CD8 T cells in Susac syndrome. Random hexamers were used to reverse transcribe about 0.45 to 1 ug of RNA. MiXCR, run by TCRdb on the immunoSEQ multiplex PCR reads, gives a single entry per CDR3 protein. In the table there are some 180,000 distinct CDR3 sequences, around 93% of which are singletons. The TCR comes from a human donor in good health. Sequenced input: CD4+ T cells from PBMCs.

CDR3 nucleotides: TGTGCCAGCAGCTTAGACAGGGCAAGAACCGGGGAGCTGTTTTTT. Translation: CASSLDRARTGELFF. The rearrangement links TRBV11-2 to TRBJ2-2; TRBD1 is a possible D gene (5 bases). With 0 bases removed from V and 5 bases from J, the gap between germline ends came to 10 bases. Germline V gene sequence: CDR1 SGHAT, CDR2 FQNNGV. CDR3 length: 15 amino acids.